One sample yielded the 25 T cell receptor beta chains listed below, sequenced in a study of T cells in Graves' hyperthyroidism and ophthalmopathy. RNA transcripts served as the template for amplifying TCR beta CDR3 regions. The study used the HTBI primer set for a first-round RT-PCR of the TCR CDR3. TCRdb re-analysed the multiplex PCR reads in MiXCR, keeping a single row per CDR3 protein. The table lists almost 600,000 distinct CDR3 sequences, roughly 46% of them singletons, with around 7.7% in the top ten. Material for sequencing was peripheral blood or thyroid tissue (not recorded which). These receptors were collected from a woman between 18 and 29 years old with Graves' hyperthyroidism.

The chain employs TRBV4-1 and TRBJ2-7; D assignment may be TRBD1 or TRBD2 (5 bases each). The length of the CDR3 is 14 residues. Looked up from germline, CDR1 is MGHRA and CDR2 is YSYEKL. The V end lost 6 bases, the J end lost 1 base, and 13 bases lay between the germline ends. CDR3 region: CASSRTRGSYEQYF. The CDR3 DNA is TGCGCCAGCAGTAGGACGAGGGGTTCCTACGAGCAGTACTTC.

This clonotype came up many times. The rearrangement links TRBV7-2 to TRBJ1-6, with TRBD1 as a possible D gene (6 bases). The CDR3 sequence is 15 residues long. The ends were cut back, 7 bases at V and 9 bases at J, with 19 bases in the middle. Germline V gives CDR1 SGHTA, CDR2 FQGNSA. CDR3 protein: CASTGPGQFGSPLHF. DNA for the CDR3: TGTGCCAGCACGGGACCAGGACAGTTTGGTTCACCCCTCCACTTT.

Ten or more counts support this clonotype. The chain uses TRBV7-9 and TRBJ1-3; maybe TRBD1 (5 bases). Trimming cost V 5 bases and J 0 bases, with 11 bases left between them. In germline, CDR1 is SEHNR, CDR2 FQNEAQ (reference sequence). The CDR3 extends over 15 amino acids. The CDR3 loop is CASSPRGRSGNTIYF. The DNA of the CDR3 is TGTGCCAGCAGCCCAAGGGGTCGCTCTGGAAACACCATATATTTT.

This clonotype was observed many times. The chain links TRBV5-1 to TRBJ1-2, with 10 bases matching TRBD1. This CDR3 spans 14 amino acids. The ends lost 6 bases at V and 6 bases at J; junction bases unmatched: 8. Germline lookup yields CDR1 SGHRS and CDR2 YFSETQ. The CDR3 is CASTPGQGFDGYTF. In DNA, the CDR3 is TGCGCCAGCACGCCGGGACAGGGGTTCGATGGCTACACCTTC.

The J gene is TRBJ2-7, the V gene TRBV12-3 or TRBV12-4; D not resolved. This CDR3 is built from 10 residues. V dropped 5 bases and J dropped 7 bases, with 6 bases sitting between them. In DNA, the CDR3 is TGTGCCAGCAGTCGCACTGAGCAGTACTTC. This encodes CASSRTEQYF.

There are many counts of this clonotype. The chain uses TRBV19 and TRBJ1-1; the D gene is possibly TRBD1 (5 bases). There are 14 residues in the CDR3. Trimming shortened V by 5 bases and J by 3 bases, and 13 bases separated the two germline ends. Germline CDR1 is LNHDA and CDR2 is SQIVND (reference sequence). The CDR3 region has the DNA TGTGCCAGTAGTCAACAGGTCATCGACACTGAAGCTTTCTTT. Translated: CASSQQVIDTEAFF.

As concerns this clonotype: Lacking the conserved final phenylalanine or tryptophan, this CDR3 likely reflects a read error. The DNA is left out, because the CDR3 cannot be placed on it with certainty; the CDR3 is given as TCRdb lists it. The CDR3: CASSPQLM. J is TRBJ2-7 and V is TRBV7-9. Germline assignment: CDR1 SEHNR and CDR2 FQNEAQ (reference sequence). The CDR3 has 8 amino acids, counting both end residues.

This clonotype was recorded a few times. This chain connects TRBV7-2 to TRBJ2-7; TRBD2 is a possible D gene (6 bases). Per the germline V gene, CDR1 is SGHTA and CDR2 is FQGNSA. Trimming shortened V by 2 bases and J by 0 bases, and 8 bases separated the two germline ends. The CDR3 loop spans 14 amino acids. The CDR3 protein is CASSLSSDSYEQYF. The CDR3 DNA reads as TGTGCCAGCAGCTTATCTAGCGACTCCTACGAGCAGTACTTC.

The chain employs TRBV20-1 and TRBJ2-5, with TRBD2 identical over 13 bases. The CDR3 sequence is 15 residues long. CDR1 and CDR2 (germline): DFQATT, SNEGSKA (reference sequence). CDR3 bases: TGCAGCGTCGGCGGACTAGCGGGAGACCAAGAGACCCAGTACTTC. This gives the protein CSVGGLAGDQETQYF.

This clonotype was counted at least ten times. V gene TRBV10-3 combines with J gene TRBJ1-2; no definite D call. The V gene lost 4 bases and the J gene lost 6 bases, with 6 bases spanning the gap. The CDR3 totals 11 residues. CDR1 ENHRY and CDR2 SYGVKD come from the germline V gene. CDR3 sequence: CAISAGDGYTF. DNA for the CDR3: TGTGCCATCAGTGCCGGAGATGGCTACACCTTC.

This chain joins TRBV29-1 and TRBJ1-2, with TRBD1 matching over 9 bases. This CDR3 region has 13 residues. Germline V gene data show CDR1 as SQVTM and CDR2 as ANQGSEA. V was pared by 8 bases and J by 7 bases, with 11 bases of the junction left unmatched. The CDR3 spells CSSEGQGSTGYTF. DNA of the CDR3: TGCAGCAGTGAGGGACAGGGTTCGACTGGCTACACCTTC.

This clonotype was counted ten times or more. The gene calls are TRBV28 and TRBJ1-5, with D hard to call. The CDR3 consists of 13 residues. Germline CDR1 MDHEN, CDR2 SYDVKM. The ends were cut back, 7 bases at V and 2 bases at J, with 9 bases in the middle. The DNA for the CDR3 is TGTGCCAGCATTTCTTCGGGCAATCAGCCCCAGCATTTT. Residues: CASISSGNQPQHF.

This chain links TRBV29-1 with TRBJ1-2; 12 nucleotides line up with TRBD1. The V segment lost 8 bases and the J segment 0 bases; nucleotides outside the gene matches: 7. This CDR3 comprises 15 residues. The germline gives CDR1 SQVTM, CDR2 ANQGSEA. Here the CDR3 DNA reads TGCAGCAGTGTGGGACAGGGGGCAACTAACTATGGCTACACCTTC. Translating gives CSSVGQGATNYGYTF.

About this clonotype itself: Germline is not matched at one junction end, which may reflect a read error. The chain's CDR3 is CATSGGVTLEQYF. CDR3 nucleotide sequence: TGTGCCACCAGTGGCGGGGTTACCCTCGAGCAGTACTTC. The chain uses TRBV10-3 and TRBJ2-7, with a weak D call TRBD2 (6 bases). CDR3 length equals 13 residues. In germline, CDR1 is ENHRY, CDR2 SYGVKD.

In its sample, this clonotype was seen many times. This rearrangement joins TRBV20-1 to TRBJ2-5, with D tentatively TRBD1 (6 bases). The CDR3 spans 12 residues. V was trimmed by 6 bases and J by 7 bases, leaving 15 bases between them. CDR1 is DFQATT, CDR2 SNEGSKA, per germline (reference sequence). The CDR3 here is CSANRQEGTQYF. The DNA for the CDR3 is TGCAGTGCAAACCGACAGGAAGGGACCCAGTACTTC.

The chain recombines TRBV20-1 with TRBJ1-1, with D possibly TRBD1 on 5 matching bases. With 2 bases removed from V and 4 bases from J, the gap between germline ends came to 20 bases. Germline V gene lookup returns CDR1 DFQATT and CDR2 SNEGSKA (reference sequence). The CDR3 is 16 residues long. CDR3 sequence reads: CSARLAQGFSSTEAFF. Written as DNA, the CDR3 is TGCAGTGCTAGATTAGCTCAGGGCTTTTCGAGCACTGAAGCTTTCTTT.

This clonotype has at least ten counts. Sequence at one end of the junction differs from germline and may be a read error. This chain links TRBV6-4 with TRBJ2-7; 10 bases are shared with TRBD2. The CDR3 sequence is 16 residues long. Per germline, CDR1 MRHNA and CDR2 SNTAGT. The DNA for the CDR3 is TGTGCCAGCAGTTACTCTGGGCTAGCGGGAGTCCACGAGCAGTACTTC. Residues: CASSYSGLAGVHEQYF.

This clonotype is a singleton in its sample. This sequence joins TRBV29-1 and TRBJ1-1; 8 bases line up with TRBD1. Germline V CDR1 and CDR2: SQVTM, ANQGSEA. The V and J ends lost 7 bases and 1 base, in that order; junction bases with no gene match: 5. This CDR3 region has 13 residues. The CDR3 loop is CSAYGTGNTEAFF. CDR3 in DNA: TGCAGCGCTTACGGGACAGGGAACACTGAAGCTTTCTTT.

Comments on this clonotype: A much larger clone differs from this one at a single base, so this may be a read error. The V call is TRBV2, the J call TRBJ1-4; D is possibly TRBD1 (6 bases). The CDR3 totals 13 residues. Germline CDR1 SNHLY, CDR2 FYNNEI. V was clipped by 6 bases and J by 7 bases, with 12 bases between them. CDR3 nucleotides: TGTGCCAGCAGATCCTTGGGGGCTGAAAAACTGTTTTTT. It codes for CASRSLGAEKLFF.

This clonotype showed up just once. This CDR3 is missing its conserved last phenylalanine or tryptophan, likely due to a read error. The chain recombines TRBV20-1 with TRBJ2-7, with 12 nucleotides matching TRBD2. The CDR3 is made up of 17 amino acids. Germline values: CDR1 DFQATT, CDR2 SNEGSKA (reference sequence). Losses at the gene ends were 3 bases for V and 5 bases for J; bases not matched to a gene: 14. CDR3 nucleotide sequence: TGCAGTGCTAGTGACAGGGGCCTAGCGGGAGGGTCCGACGAGCAGTACCTC. Its protein is CSASDRGLAGGSDEQYL.

The sample holds many counts of this clonotype. J is TRBJ2-7 and V is TRBV14; D gene unclear. Per the germline V gene, CDR1 is SGHDN and CDR2 is FVKESK. Trimming left V 1 base short and J 2 bases short, with 15 bases between. This CDR3 spans 16 amino acids. CDR3 loop: CASSQAGGSVAYEQYF. The CDR3 DNA reads as TGTGCCAGCAGCCAAGCCGGCGGCAGTGTAGCCTACGAGCAGTACTTC.

This clonotype has only a few counts. J is TRBJ2-7 and V is TRBV18; 9 bases align to TRBD1. The J segment lost 6 bases and the V segment lost 5 bases, leaving 5 bases of the junction unmatched. The CDR3 consists of 13 residues. CDR1 and CDR2 (germline): KGHSH, LQKENI. CDR3 coding DNA: TGTGCCAGCTCAGGGACAGGGTCCAGCGAGCAGTACTTC. Its translation is CASSGTGSSEQYF. Using reference TRBV18 and TRBJ2-7 for the parts outside the CDR3, the full variable domain is NAGVMQNPRHLVRRRGQEARLRCSPMKGHSHVYWYRQLPEEGLKFMVYLQKENIIDESGMPKERFSAEFPKEGPSILRIQQVVRGDSAAYFCASSGTGSSEQYFGPGTRLTVT.

This clonotype was seen a few times. The gene calls are TRBV29-1 and TRBJ2-3; TRBD2 matches 13 bases. The V gene end was trimmed by 7 bases and the J gene end by 2 bases; junction bases not matched to a gene: 6. The CDR3 contains 15 residues. The germline V gene encodes CDR1 SQVTM and CDR2 ANQGSEA. CDR3 sequence reads: CSAVLAGGITDTQYF. The CDR3 coding sequence is TGCAGCGCCGTACTAGCGGGAGGGATCACAGATACGCAGTATTTT.

A single count supports this clonotype. This may arise from a read error, as a much more abundant clone is one base away. J is TRBJ2-6 and V is TRBV10-3; 9 positions agree with TRBD1. V lost 6 bases to trimming and J lost 6 bases; unmatched junction nucleotides: 6. The CDR3 consists of 15 residues. CDR1 and CDR2 from the germline V gene are ENHRY and SYGVKD. The CDR3 region is CAIRINRGQANVLTF. The CDR3, as DNA: TGTGCCATCAGGATTAACAGGGGGCAGGCCAACGTCCTGACTTTC.

This clonotype was seen more than once but under ten times. The genes are TRBV25-1 and TRBJ2-2; no firm D call. The germline V gene encodes CDR1 MGHDK and CDR2 SYGVNS. The CDR3 contains 16 residues. The V end lost 6 bases, the J end lost 0 bases, and 14 bases lay between the germline ends. The CDR3 region is CASRQTSRSNTGELFF. In DNA, the CDR3 is TGTGCCAGCAGGCAAACGTCGCGTTCGAACACCGGGGAGCTGTTTTTT.